This T cell receptor beta chain was documented in a study of OX40 agonist ivuxolimab in advanced cancers. The CDR3 runs 13 residues. Per the germline V gene, CDR1 is MNHEY and CDR2 is SMNVEV (reference sequence). Trimming removed 5 bases from V and 2 bases from J, with 8 bases in between. Assay: immunoSEQ multiplex PCR; the TCRdb copy retains only in-frame clones and omits some. The table shows about 69,000 clones, with about nine tenths occurring only once. V gene TRBV27 combines with J gene TRBJ2-3, with D uncertain. The source is an adult with an advanced solid tumor such as melanoma, head and neck, liver or kidney cancer. The sample here was CD4+ or CD8+ T cells sorted from blood, taken in a trial of the OX40 agonist ivuxolimab. CDR3 nucleotide sequence: TGTGCCAGCAGTACCATCCCCACAGATACGCAGTATTTT. Translated, it gives CASSTIPTDTQYF.